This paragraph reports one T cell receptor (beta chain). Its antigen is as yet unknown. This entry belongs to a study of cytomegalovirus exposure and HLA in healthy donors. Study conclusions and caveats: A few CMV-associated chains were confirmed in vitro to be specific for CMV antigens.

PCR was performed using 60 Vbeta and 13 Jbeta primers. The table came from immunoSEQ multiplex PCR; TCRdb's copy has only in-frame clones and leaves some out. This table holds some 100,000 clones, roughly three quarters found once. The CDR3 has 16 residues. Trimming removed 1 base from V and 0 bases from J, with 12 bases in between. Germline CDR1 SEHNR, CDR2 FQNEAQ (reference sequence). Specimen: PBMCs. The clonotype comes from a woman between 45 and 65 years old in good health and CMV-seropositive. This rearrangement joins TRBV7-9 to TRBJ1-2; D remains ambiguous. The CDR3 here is CASSLGKDGANYGYTF. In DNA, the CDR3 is TGTGCCAGCAGCTTAGGTAAGGACGGGGCTAACTATGGCTACACCTTC.